One TCR beta chain is described in this entry. The germline V gene encodes CDR1 LGHNA and CDR2 YNFKEQ. The CDR3 is made up of 16 amino acids. Trimming cost V 4 bases and J 6 bases; bases outside gene matches: 13. Each clinical donor contributed on average about 92,000 T cells from unsorted cryopreserved PBMC. Libraries were prepared by immunoSEQ multiplex PCR; TCRdb keeps only in-frame clonotypes and omits some of them. The sample has over 30,000 clones, 92% seen once; the top ten hold 7.7%. The data were taken from a study of T cells in tuberculosis. This TCR was sampled from a donor aged 10-35 years with latent tuberculosis or without tuberculosis infection. Some clones in this sample may be carry-over from other donors' samples. Input material: PBMCs. The chain combines TRBV4-2 with TRBJ1-1; 8 nucleotides align to TRBD1. Here the CDR3 reads CASSPGQGVLEAEAFF. In DNA form, the CDR3 reads TGTGCCAGCAGCCCAGGACAGGGAGTGCTAGAGGCTGAAGCTTTCTTT.